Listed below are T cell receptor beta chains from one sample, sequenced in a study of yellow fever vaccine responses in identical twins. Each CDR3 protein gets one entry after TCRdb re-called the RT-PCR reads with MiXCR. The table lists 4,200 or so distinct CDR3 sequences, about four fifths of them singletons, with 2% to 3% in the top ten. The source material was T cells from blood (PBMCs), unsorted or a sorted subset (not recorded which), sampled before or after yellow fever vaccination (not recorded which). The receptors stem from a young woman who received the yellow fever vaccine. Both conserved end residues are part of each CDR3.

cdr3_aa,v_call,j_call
CASSMTSMHLNTEAFF,TRBV7-9,TRBJ1-1
CATSSRGPEEQYF,TRBV5-4,TRBJ2-7
CASSPGTGFYEQYF,TRBV3-1,TRBJ2-7
CASSLQGNQPQHF,TRBV27,TRBJ1-5
CASSQVNYEQYF,TRBV3-1,TRBJ2-7
CASSSGGLSTEAFF,TRBV7-6,TRBJ1-1
CASSQASFGELFF,TRBV3-1,TRBJ2-2
CATVSRDGQETQYF,TRBV15,TRBJ2-5
CASSFTGGETQYF,TRBV7-9,TRBJ2-5
CASSTRNEQFF,TRBV19,TRBJ2-1
CASSRETGELFF,TRBV4-1,TRBJ2-2
CSVGDNSYEQYF,TRBV29-1,TRBJ2-7
CAISVLAASNTGELFF,TRBV10-3,TRBJ2-2
CASSLAGGGNEQFF,TRBV11-1,TRBJ2-1
CASSLGTGSSDTQYF,TRBV5-5,TRBJ2-3
CASRGQNSYEQYF,TRBV12-3/TRBV12-4,TRBJ2-7
CASSPRTGDNYGYTF,TRBV4-1,TRBJ1-2
CASSLTSGSNEQFF,TRBV7-2,TRBJ2-1
CASSALQGAVYEQYF,TRBV11-2,TRBJ2-7
CASSRTGTNTGELFF,TRBV3-1,TRBJ2-2